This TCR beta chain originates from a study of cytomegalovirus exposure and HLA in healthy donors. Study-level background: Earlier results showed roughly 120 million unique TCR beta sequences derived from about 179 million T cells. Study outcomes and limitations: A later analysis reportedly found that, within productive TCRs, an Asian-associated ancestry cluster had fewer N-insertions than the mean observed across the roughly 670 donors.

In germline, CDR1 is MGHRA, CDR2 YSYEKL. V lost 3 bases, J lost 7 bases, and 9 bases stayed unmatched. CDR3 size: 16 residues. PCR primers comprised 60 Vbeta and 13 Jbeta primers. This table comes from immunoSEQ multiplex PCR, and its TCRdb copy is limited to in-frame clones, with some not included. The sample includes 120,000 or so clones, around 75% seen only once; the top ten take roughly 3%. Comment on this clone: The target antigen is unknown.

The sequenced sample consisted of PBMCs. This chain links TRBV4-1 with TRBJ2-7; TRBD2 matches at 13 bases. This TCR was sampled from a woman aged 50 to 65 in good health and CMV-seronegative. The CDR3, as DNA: TGCGCCAGCAGCCATACTAGCGGGAGGGCCCTTGGGGAGCAGTACTTC. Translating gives CASSHTSGRALGEQYF.